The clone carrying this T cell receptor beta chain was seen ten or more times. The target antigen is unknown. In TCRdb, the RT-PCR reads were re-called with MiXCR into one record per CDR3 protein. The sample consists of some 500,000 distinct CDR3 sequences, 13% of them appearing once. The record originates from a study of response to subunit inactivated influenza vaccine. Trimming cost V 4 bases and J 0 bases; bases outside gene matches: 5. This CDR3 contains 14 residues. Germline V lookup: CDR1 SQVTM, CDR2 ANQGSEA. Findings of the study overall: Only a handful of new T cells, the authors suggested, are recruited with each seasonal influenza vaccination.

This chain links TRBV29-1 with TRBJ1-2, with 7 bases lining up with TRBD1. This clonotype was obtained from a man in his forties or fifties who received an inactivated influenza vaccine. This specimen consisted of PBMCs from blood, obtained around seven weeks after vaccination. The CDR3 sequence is CSVGEDRSNYGYTF. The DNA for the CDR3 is TGCAGCGTTGGAGAGGACAGGTCTAACTATGGCTACACCTTC.